The entry below describes one T cell receptor beta chain. The entry originates in a study of blood T cell repertoires in COVID-19. The wider study: Sources were T cells, B-cell-depleted T cells, or PBMCs; the material itself was cDNA or gDNA.

Germline V gene lookup returns CDR1 SGHNT and CDR2 YYREEE (reference sequence). The CDR3 contains 14 residues. Trimming took 1 base from V and 0 from J, leaving 6 bases between them. Original handling: Estimation of nucleated cell counts relied on the amplification of reference gene primers. Repertoires were generated with immunoSEQ multiplex PCR, while TCRdb's copy carries only in-frame clones and drops some. V and J calls and clone size are those listed in that table; D and trimming were worked out from the DNA. The sample yields fewer than 150,000 clones, approximately 80% seen once. The sample comprised peripheral blood. This clonotype originated in an elderly woman in a cohort sampled during active or convalescent COVID-19. This chain joins TRBV5-4 and TRBJ2-3, with unresolved D. This CDR3 reads CASSLQASTDTQYF. DNA for the CDR3: TGTGCCAGCAGCTTGCAGGCTAGCACAGATACGCAGTATTTT.